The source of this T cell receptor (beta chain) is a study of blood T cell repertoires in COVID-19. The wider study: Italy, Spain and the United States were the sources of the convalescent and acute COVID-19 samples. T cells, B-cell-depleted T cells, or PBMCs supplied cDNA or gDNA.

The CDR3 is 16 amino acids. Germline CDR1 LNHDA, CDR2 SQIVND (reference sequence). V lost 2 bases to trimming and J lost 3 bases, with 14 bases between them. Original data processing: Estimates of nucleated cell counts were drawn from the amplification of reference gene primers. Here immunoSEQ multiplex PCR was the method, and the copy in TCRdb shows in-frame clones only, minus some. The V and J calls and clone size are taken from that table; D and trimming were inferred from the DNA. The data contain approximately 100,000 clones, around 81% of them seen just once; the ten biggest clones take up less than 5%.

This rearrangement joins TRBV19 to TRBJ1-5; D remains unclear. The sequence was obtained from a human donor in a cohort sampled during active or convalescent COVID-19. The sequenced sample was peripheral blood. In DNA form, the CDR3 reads TGTGCCAGTAGTATAAATTACGAGGAGACCAATCAGCCCCAGCATTTT. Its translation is CASSINYEETNQPQHF.